The rows below give T cell receptor beta chains drawn from one sample of a study of shared clonotypes between healthy human individuals. The data were produced by immunoSEQ multiplex PCR, yet TCRdb's version contains in-frame clones alone and is incomplete. The data hold approximately 2.4 million clones, with around 95% observed a single time. The sequencing sample was made of naive CD4+ T cells sorted from blood. These receptor sequences come from a man between 18 and 29 years old in good health. Both conserved end residues are part of each CDR3. The order of the fields is J gene, V gene, CDR3 protein.

J: TRBJ2-5
V: TRBV7-2
CDR3: CASSSGTSGSETQYF

J: TRBJ2-5
V: TRBV7-9
CDR3: CASSLKTGEVETQYF

J: TRBJ2-2
V: TRBV6-5
CDR3: CASRRNTGELFF

J: TRBJ1-6
V: TRBV5-1
CDR3: CASNDRGLGNSPLHF

J: TRBJ1-1
V: TRBV30
CDR3: CAWTWGGNTEAFF

J: TRBJ1-5
V: TRBV6-5
CDR3: CASSRDFNQPQHF

J: TRBJ1-1
V: TRBV19
CDR3: CASSTQGENTEAFF

J: TRBJ2-5
V: TRBV5-1
CDR3: CASSLGRTSGEETQYF

J: TRBJ1-1
V: TRBV6-1
CDR3: CASSERAGGVSRMAFF

J: TRBJ2-3
V: TRBV4-1
CDR3: CASNTGRGTDTQYF

J: TRBJ1-2
V: TRBV21-1
CDR3: CASSRMHRDVKNYGYTF

J: TRBJ1-6
V: TRBV10-3
CDR3: CANGLDTNSPLHF

J: TRBJ1-6
V: TRBV19
CDR3: CASSPTGGREGSPLHF

J: TRBJ2-7
V: TRBV5-1
CDR3: CASSWVPLTAGGLYEQYF

J: TRBJ1-3
V: TRBV28
CDR3: CASSEGTASGNTIYF

J: TRBJ1-2
V: TRBV23-1
CDR3: CARGGYTF

J: TRBJ2-2
V: TRBV5-4
CDR3: CASSSTGGNTGELFF

J: TRBJ1-5
V: TRBV30
CDR3: CAWSLGKGQPQHF

J: TRBJ1-2
V: TRBV21-1
CDR3: CASSKEYSLTGDYGYTF

J: TRBJ2-5
V: TRBV2
CDR3: CASSEGRGRETQYF

J: TRBJ2-3
V: TRBV6-4
CDR3: CASSPRDTDTQYF

J: TRBJ1-1
V: TRBV5-4
CDR3: CASSSPQGYTEAFF

J: TRBJ2-1
V: TRBV18
CDR3: CASSPNNEQFF

J: TRBJ2-2
V: TRBV14
CDR3: CASSQVPGARTGELFF

J: TRBJ2-6
V: TRBV6-5
CDR3: CASSSYSGANVLTF

J: TRBJ2-7
V: TRBV6-1
CDR3: CASSPSGTGAYEQYF

J: TRBJ1-4
V: TRBV6-5
CDR3: CASRPRDPTNEKLFF

J: TRBJ1-2
V: TRBV18
CDR3: CASSPPGGVYGYTF

J: TRBJ1-5
V: TRBV2
CDR3: CASRDNNQPQHF